The text below deals with one T cell receptor (beta chain). The antigen remains unidentified. The sample comes from a study of T cell responses to AZD1222 COVID-19 vaccine. Study-wide results and limits: Rises in breadth and depth of Spike-specific TCRs came after two AZD1222 doses. Most donors were white British and more were female, and clonal diversity was possibly underestimated.

Looked up from germline, CDR1 is DFQATT and CDR2 is SNEGSKA (reference sequence). The germline V and J ends were trimmed by 3 bases and 4 bases, with 13 bases remaining between them. The CDR3 is made up of 13 amino acids. The repertoire was sequenced with immunoSEQ multiplex PCR; TCRdb's copy has only in-frame clones and lacks some. Of about 130,000 clones in the sample, 86% were seen once. The receptor comes from an adult in good health. Sequenced here: peripheral blood, sampled on day 0 of AZD1222 vaccination. V is TRBV20-1 and J is TRBJ2-7; D uncertain. The CDR3 bases are TGCAGTGCTAGTGTTACAGAGAGGTACGAGCAGTACTTC. It yields the protein CSASVTERYEQYF.